The present entry profiles one T cell receptor beta chain with its context. The clone's antigen remains unknown. It has no much larger one-base neighbor in the sample; base qualities were not kept. The data belong to a study of T cell responses to AZD1222 COVID-19 vaccine (dated by TCRdb to about 2021). Background on the whole study: Because spike-specific TCR depth and breadth did not differ between the two schedules, AZD1222 recipients who got a second dose at roughly 4 weeks were pooled with those who got a second dose at roughly 12 weeks. TCR sequencing was performed for roughly 250 trial participants, of whom 207 were given two doses of AZD1222 and approximately 25 were given two doses of MenACWY control vaccine. Trial participants were enrolled by age into subgroups of 18-55, 56-69 and 70-plus years, and roughly 160, 29 and 62 TCR-sequenced participants, respectively, were included in these subgroups. What the study reported, not specific to this receptor: Conclusions about previously exposed vaccinees are limited, since just 5 or 6 AZD1222 recipients were seropositive for SARS-CoV-2 at baseline. In the small 56-69-year group, the increase in depth fell short of significance, most likely because of low power. After two AZD1222 doses, both the breadth and the depth of spike-specific TCRs were significantly higher than at day 0 and than in MenACWY recipients. Vaccine-associated CD4 TCRs spanned the whole spike protein, with dominant responses in regions 160-218 and 743-854. Participants were mostly white British, with more females than males. The authors suggested clonal diversity may have been underestimated. Reportedly, almost half of the unique spike-specific TCRs recognized epitopes lying outside the regions that are mutated in the B.1.351 and B.1.1.7 variants. No day 14 peak-response samples were available, so repertoires were characterized only after the peak T cell response.

V loses 5 bases of germline sequence and J loses 0 bases, and the interval between the two ends is 11 bases. According to the germline V gene (reference sequence), CDR1 reads SEHNR and CDR2 reads FQNEAQ. There are 15 amino acids in the CDR3, from cysteine to phenylalanine inclusive. This entry keeps only the CDR3 DNA: 45 bases, framed from base 1. In the paper's terms, the time point label means: baseline before first vaccination. Vaccinee samples were obtained from the UK trials COV001 and COV002, which included a single-blind randomized controlled phase 2/3 trial of AZD1222 (ChAdOx1 nCoV-19) in healthy adults. Trial participant PBMC samples were collected at day 0 and day 28 after the second dose for TCRbeta chain sequencing. The CDR3 regions of human TCRbeta chains were analyzed by immunosequencing. The authors' analysis ran thus. Repertoire TCRs were checked for matches against a reference library of SARS-CoV-2-specific TCRs that had been generated using the MIRA antigen-specificity platform. Breadth was defined as the fraction of unique TCRs that were SARS-CoV-2-associated. Depth was defined as the fraction of total T cells that were SARS-CoV-2-associated. Using the MIRA data, every spike-specific TCR was mapped to the spike region that the TCR reacted to and assigned to either a CD4 or a CD8 class. Log10-transformed breadth and depth values were compared by one-way ANOVA with Sidak's multiple comparisons tests. Here the immuneACCESS table is served through TCRdb, limited to in-frame sequences with V and J called. Missing clones are a known gap in these copies; in checked studies unresolved V genes cover under half, and the rest lacks a known reason. From that table come the V and J calls and clone size; the DNA was used to work out D and trimming. The sample contains roughly 150,000 clones, almost 95% of them found a single time. The leading ten clones occupy roughly 2.3% of the sample.

The V and J segments used are TRBV7-9 and TRBJ1-5, and perhaps TRBD1 as D gene, on 6 matching bases. The source is an adult in good health. Specimen: peripheral blood, collected on day 0 of AZD1222 vaccination. The DNA sequence follows: TGTGCCAGCAGCCCACAGGGAGGTAGCAATCAGCCCCAGCATTTT. The encoded protein is CASSPQGGSNQPQHF.